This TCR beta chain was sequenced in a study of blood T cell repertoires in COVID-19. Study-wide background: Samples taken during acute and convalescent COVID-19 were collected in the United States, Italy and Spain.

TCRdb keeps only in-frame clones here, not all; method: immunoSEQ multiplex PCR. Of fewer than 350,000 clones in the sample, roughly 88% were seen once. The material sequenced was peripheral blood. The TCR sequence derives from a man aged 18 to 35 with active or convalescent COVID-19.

Here the CDR3 DNA reads TGTGCCAGCAGCCCGGAGCGGGGCCGGTGGGACACTGAAGCTTTCTTT. This encodes CASSPERGRWDTEAFF. V usage is TRBV7-9 and J usage is TRBJ1-1, with D perhaps TRBD1 (5 bases). Germline CDR1 is SEHNR and CDR2 is FQNEAQ (reference sequence). The germline V and J ends were trimmed by 5 bases and 3 bases, with 19 bases remaining between them. The CDR3 is 16 amino acids.